The rows below give T cell receptor beta chains drawn from one sample of a study of regulatory T cells in long-lasting Graves disease. TCRdb recomputed calls from the multiplex PCR reads with MiXCR, one row per CDR3 protein. The table has a few hundred thousand distinct CDR3 sequences, 23% seen once. The source was peripheral blood mononuclear cells (PBMCs), collected when the disease was refractory, from a patient treated with antithyroid drugs. These receptors were collected from a female donor with Graves disease. Both conserved end residues are part of each CDR3. A D gene is named only where the DNA matches it firmly. Some rows have no size entry. The others give once, few or many, or a class for an expanded clone.

clone_size j_call d_call v_call cdr3_nt cdr3_aa
many TRBJ1-4 . TRBV15 TGTGCCACCAGCAGCCCTACGGACCAACGTGAAAAACTGTTTTTT CATSSPTDQREKLFF
once TRBJ1-4 . TRBV28 TGTGCCAGCAGCCCATGGGATGAAAAACTGTTTTTT CASSPWDEKLFF
many TRBJ1-6 . TRBV20-1 TGCAGTGCTAACCGTGGGACTCGAAATTCACCCCTCCACTTT CSANRGTRNSPLHF
many TRBJ2-7 . TRBV6-2/TRBV6-3 TGTGCCAGCAGTTATAGGGCGGAAGCCTACGAGCAGTACTTC CASSYRAEAYEQYF
. TRBJ2-2 . TRBV12-3/TRBV12-4 TGTGCCAGCAGTTTAGGGGGCATTATTCGGGATGGCACCGGGGAGCTGTTTTTT CASSLGGIIRDGTGELFF
. TRBJ2-1 TRBD2 TRBV7-8 TGTGCCAGCAGGGGGGGAGCGGGAGGCAGCTCCTACAATGAGCAGTTCTTC CASRGGAGGSSYNEQFF
. TRBJ1-1 . TRBV18 TGTGCCAGCTCAAAAGCGGGACGCGTGAACACTGAAGCTTTCTTT CASSKAGRVNTEAFF
. TRBJ2-4 . TRBV5-1 TGCGCCAGCAGCCCAGCGGGCTTCGGGGACATTCAGTACTTC CASSPAGFGDIQYF
many TRBJ2-5 . TRBV7-3 TGTGCCAGCAGCCCATCACGGGGGAGTGGGGAGACCCAGTACTTC CASSPSRGSGETQYF
. TRBJ2-7 . TRBV7-2 TGTGCCAGCAGCCCAGGGCCGGAGCAGTACTTC CASSPGPEQYF
many TRBJ1-1 . TRBV2 TGTGCCAGCAGTGAAGCGGGGGGACAACATCGCGCTTTCTTT CASSEAGGQHRAFF
. TRBJ2-3 . TRBV9 TGTGCCAGCAGCGAGGTCGGAGTCACAGATACGCAGTATTTT CASSEVGVTDTQYF
many TRBJ2-5 . TRBV6-1 TGTGCCAGCAGTACACAGGTCAAACTGACCACCTTCCAAGAGACCCAGTACTTC CASSTQVKLTTFQETQYF
few TRBJ1-5 . TRBV5-6 TGTGCCAGCAGCCGAGGGCAGGATAGCAATCAGCCCCAGCATTTT CASSRGQDSNQPQHF
many TRBJ2-5 . TRBV20-1 TGCAGTGCTAAGGGACTTCGGACACAAGAGACCCAGTACTTC CSAKGLRTQETQYF
many TRBJ2-5 TRBD2 TRBV18 TGTGCCAGCTCACCAAAAACTAGCGGGAGGGCTCGTCAAGAGACCCAGTACTTC CASSPKTSGRARQETQYF